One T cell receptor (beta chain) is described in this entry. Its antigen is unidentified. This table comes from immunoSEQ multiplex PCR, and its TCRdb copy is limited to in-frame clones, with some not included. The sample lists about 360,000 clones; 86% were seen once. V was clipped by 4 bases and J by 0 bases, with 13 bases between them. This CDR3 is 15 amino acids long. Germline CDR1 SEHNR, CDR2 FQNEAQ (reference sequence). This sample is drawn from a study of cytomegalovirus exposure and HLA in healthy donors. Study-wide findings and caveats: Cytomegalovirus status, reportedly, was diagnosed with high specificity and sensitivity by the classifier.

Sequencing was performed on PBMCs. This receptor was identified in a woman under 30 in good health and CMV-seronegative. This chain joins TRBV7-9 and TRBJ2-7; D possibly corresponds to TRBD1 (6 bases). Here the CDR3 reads CASSSTGKFSYEQYF. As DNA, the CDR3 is TGTGCCAGCAGCTCGACAGGAAAATTCTCCTACGAGCAGTACTTC.